This TCR beta chain was sequenced for a study of blood T cell repertoires in COVID-19. Repertoires were generated with immunoSEQ multiplex PCR, while TCRdb's copy carries only in-frame clones and drops some. The sample shows some 100,000 clones, about 82% of them seen only once. This CDR3 is built from 16 residues. Germline CDR1 and CDR2: KGHSH and LQKENI. Trimming pared 3 bases from V and 7 bases from J, leaving 18 bases between. The clonotype comes from a human donor in a cohort sampled during active COVID-19. The sequenced material came from peripheral blood. The V call is TRBV18, the J call TRBJ1-4; the D gene is possibly TRBD1 (6 bases). CDR3 region: CASSPDREGGAEKLFF. The CDR3 DNA follows: TGTGCCAGCTCACCCGATCGAGAAGGGGGAGCTGAAAAACTGTTTTTT.